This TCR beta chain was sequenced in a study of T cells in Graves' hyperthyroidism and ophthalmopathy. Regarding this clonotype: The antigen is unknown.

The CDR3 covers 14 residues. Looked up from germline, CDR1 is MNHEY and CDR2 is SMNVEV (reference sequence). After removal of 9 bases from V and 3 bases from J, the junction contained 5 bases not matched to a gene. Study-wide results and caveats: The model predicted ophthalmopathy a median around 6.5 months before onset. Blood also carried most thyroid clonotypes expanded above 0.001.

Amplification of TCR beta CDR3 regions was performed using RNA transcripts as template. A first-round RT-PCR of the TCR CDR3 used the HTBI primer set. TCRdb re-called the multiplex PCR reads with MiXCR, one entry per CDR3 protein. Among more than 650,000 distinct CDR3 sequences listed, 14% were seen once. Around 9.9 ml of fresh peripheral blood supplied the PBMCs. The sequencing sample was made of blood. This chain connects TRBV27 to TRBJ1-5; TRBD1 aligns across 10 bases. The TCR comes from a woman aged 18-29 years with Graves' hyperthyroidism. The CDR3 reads CARWGQGINQPQHF. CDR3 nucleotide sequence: TGTGCCAGGTGGGGACAGGGGATCAATCAGCCCCAGCATTTT.